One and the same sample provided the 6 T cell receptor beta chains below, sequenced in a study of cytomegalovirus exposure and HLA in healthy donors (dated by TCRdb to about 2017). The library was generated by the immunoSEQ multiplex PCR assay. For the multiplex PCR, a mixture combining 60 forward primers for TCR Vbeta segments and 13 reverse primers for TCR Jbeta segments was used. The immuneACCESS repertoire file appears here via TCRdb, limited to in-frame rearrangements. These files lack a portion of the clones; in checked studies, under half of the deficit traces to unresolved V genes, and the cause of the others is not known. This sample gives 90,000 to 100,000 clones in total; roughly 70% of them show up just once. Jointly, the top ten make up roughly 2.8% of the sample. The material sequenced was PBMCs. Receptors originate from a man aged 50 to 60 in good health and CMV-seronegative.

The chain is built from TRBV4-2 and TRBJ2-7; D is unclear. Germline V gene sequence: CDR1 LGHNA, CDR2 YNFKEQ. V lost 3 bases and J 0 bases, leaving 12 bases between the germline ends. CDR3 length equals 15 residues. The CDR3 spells CASSQASGRSYEQYF. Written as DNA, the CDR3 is TGTGCCAGCAGCCAGGCGTCAGGCCGCTCCTACGAGCAGTACTTC.

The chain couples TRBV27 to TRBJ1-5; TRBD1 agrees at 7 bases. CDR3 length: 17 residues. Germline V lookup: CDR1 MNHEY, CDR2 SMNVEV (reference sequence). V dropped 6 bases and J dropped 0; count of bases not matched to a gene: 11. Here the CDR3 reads CASRQKAGGYSNQPQHF. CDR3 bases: TGTGCCAGCAGGCAAAAGGCAGGGGGTTATAGCAATCAGCCCCAGCATTTT.

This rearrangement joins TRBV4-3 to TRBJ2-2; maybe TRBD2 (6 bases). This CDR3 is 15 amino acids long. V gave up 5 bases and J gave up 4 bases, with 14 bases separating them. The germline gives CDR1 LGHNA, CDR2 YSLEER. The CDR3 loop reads CASSMTRAGTGELFF. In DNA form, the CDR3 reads TGCGCCAGCAGCATGACTAGGGCCGGCACCGGGGAGCTGTTTTTT.

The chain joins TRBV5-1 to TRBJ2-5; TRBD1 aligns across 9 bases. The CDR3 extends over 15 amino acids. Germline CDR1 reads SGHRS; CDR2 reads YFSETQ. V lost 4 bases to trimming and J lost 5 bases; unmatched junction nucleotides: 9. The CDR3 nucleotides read TGCGCCAGCAGCATCCAAACAGGGGGCAGGGAGACCCAGTACTTC. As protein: CASSIQTGGRETQYF.

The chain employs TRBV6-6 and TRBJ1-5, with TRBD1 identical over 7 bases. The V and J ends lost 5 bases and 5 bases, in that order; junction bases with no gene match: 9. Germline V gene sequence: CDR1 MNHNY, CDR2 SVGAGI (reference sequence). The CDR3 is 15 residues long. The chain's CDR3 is CASSTFTGAHQPQHF. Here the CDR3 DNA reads TGTGCCAGCAGTACCTTTACAGGGGCCCATCAGCCCCAGCATTTT.

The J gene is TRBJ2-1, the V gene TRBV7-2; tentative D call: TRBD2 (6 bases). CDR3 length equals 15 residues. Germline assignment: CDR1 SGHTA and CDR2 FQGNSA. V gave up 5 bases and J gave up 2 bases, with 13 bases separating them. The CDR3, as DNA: TGTGCCAGCAGCCCTGGGGGGTTCGCCTACAATGAGCAGTTCTTC. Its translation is CASSPGGFAYNEQFF.